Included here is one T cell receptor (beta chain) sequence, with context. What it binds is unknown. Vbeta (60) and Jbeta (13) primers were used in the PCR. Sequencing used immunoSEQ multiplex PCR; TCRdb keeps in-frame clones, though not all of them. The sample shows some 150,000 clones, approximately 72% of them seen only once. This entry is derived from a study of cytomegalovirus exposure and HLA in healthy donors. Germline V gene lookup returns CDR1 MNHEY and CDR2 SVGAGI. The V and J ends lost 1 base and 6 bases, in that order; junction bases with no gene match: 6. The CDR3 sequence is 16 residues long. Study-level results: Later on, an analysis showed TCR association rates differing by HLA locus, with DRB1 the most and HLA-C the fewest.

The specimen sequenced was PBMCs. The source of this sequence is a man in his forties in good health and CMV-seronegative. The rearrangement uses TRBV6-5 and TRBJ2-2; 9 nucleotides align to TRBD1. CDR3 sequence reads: CASSYWTGVSAGELFF. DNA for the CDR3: TGTGCCAGCAGTTACTGGACAGGGGTGTCGGCCGGGGAGCTGTTTTTT.